This TCR beta chain stems from a study of T-cell reconstitution after alpha-beta-depleted transplantation in children. Germline-derived CDR1 and CDR2 are SGDLS and YYNGEE. This CDR3 comprises 13 residues. The ends were cut back, 3 bases at V and 4 bases at J, with 5 bases in the middle. A library of TCRbeta sequences, prepared with unique molecular identifiers, was generated. TCRdb re-called the PCR reads with MiXCR, one entry per CDR3 protein. The data show 450,000 to 500,000 distinct CDR3 sequences, roughly an eighth seen once. This clonotype was seen at least ten times. The chain employs TRBV9 and TRBJ2-6; D is ambiguous. This sequence was found in a human donor who donated a stem cell graft to a child with combined immunodeficiency. Sequencing used PBMCs from the stem cell graft donor, obtained from the stem cell graft. The CDR3 loop is CASSALGANVLTF. In nucleotides, the CDR3 is TGTGCCAGCAGCGCCTTGGGGGCCAACGTCCTGACTTTC.